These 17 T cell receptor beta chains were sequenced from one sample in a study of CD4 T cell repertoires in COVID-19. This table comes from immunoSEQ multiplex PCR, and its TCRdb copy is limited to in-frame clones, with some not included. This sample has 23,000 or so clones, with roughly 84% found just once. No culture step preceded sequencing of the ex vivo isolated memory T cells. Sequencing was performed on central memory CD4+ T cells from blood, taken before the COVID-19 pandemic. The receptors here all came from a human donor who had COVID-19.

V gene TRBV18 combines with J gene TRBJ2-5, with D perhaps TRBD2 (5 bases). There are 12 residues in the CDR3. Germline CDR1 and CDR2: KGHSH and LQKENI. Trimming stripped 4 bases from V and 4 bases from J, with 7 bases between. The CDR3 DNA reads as TGTGCCAGCTCACGAAGCGGAGAGACCCAGTACTTC. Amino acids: CASSRSGETQYF.

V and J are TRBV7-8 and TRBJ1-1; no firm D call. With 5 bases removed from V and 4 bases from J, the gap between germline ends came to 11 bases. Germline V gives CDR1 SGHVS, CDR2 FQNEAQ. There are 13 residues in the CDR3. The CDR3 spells CASSQARSTEAFF. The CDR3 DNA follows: TGTGCCAGCAGCCAAGCAAGGAGCACTGAAGCTTTCTTT. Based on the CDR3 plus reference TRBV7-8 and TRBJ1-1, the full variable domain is GAGVSQSPRYKVAKRGQDVALRCDPISGHVSLFWYQQALGQGPEFLTYFQNEAQLDKSGLPSDRFFAERPEGSVSTLKIQRTQQEDSAVYLCASSQARSTEAFFGQGTRLTVV.

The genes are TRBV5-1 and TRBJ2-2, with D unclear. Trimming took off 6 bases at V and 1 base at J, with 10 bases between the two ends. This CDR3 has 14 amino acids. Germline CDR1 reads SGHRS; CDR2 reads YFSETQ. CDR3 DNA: TGCGCCAGCAAGGAGACTGGGAACACCGGGGAGCTGTTTTTT. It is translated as CASKETGNTGELFF.

The CDR3, as DNA: TGTGCCAGCAGGGGGACTAGCCCCTACAATGAGCAGTTCTTC. Its translation: CASRGTSPYNEQFF. This chain links TRBV6-5 with TRBJ2-1, with 9 bases identical to TRBD2. J was trimmed by 2 bases and V by 6 bases; bases with no gene match: 2. The CDR3 consists of 14 residues. Germline CDR1 MNHEY, CDR2 SVGAGI.

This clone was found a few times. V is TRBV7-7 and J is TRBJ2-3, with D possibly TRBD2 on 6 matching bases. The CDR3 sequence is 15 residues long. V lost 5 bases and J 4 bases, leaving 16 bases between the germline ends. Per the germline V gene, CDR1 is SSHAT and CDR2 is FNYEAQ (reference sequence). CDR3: CASSLGVGGADTQYF. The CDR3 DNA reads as TGTGCCAGCAGCCTTGGGGTGGGGGGAGCAGATACGCAGTATTTT.

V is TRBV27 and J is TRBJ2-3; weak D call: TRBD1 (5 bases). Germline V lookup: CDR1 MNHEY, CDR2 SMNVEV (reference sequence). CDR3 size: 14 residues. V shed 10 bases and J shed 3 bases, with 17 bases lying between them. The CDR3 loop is CATRGLPLTDTQYF. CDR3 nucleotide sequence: TGTGCCACAAGGGGCCTACCCCTGACAGATACGCAGTATTTT.

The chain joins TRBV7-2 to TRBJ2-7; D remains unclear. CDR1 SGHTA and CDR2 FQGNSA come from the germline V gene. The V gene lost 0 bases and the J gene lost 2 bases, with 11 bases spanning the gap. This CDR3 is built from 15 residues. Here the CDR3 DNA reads TGTGCCAGCAGCTTAGCGTACAGTTCTACCTACGAGCAGTACTTC. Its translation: CASSLAYSSTYEQYF.

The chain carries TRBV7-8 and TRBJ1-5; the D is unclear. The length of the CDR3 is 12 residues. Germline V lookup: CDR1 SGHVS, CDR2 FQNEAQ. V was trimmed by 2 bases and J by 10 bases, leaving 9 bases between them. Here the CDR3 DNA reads TGTGCCAGCAGCTTAATCCGCGCACCCCAGCATTTT. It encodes CASSLIRAPQHF.

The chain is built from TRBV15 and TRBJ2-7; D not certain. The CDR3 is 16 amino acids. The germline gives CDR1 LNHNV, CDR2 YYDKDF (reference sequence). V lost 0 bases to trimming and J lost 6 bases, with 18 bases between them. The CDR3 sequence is CATSRDREASVGEQYF. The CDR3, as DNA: TGTGCCACCAGCAGAGATCGAGAGGCCTCTGTGGGCGAGCAGTACTTC.

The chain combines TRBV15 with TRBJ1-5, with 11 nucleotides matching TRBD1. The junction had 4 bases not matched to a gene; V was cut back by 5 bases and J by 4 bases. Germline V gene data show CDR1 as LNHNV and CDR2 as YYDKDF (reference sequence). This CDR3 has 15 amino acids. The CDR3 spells CATSAGTGGNQPQHF. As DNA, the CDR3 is TGTGCCACCAGCGCCGGGACAGGGGGAAATCAGCCCCAGCATTTT.

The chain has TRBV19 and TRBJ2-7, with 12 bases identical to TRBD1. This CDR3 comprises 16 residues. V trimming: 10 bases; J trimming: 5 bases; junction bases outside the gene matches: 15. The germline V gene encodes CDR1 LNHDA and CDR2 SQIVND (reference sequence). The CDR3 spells CATRVTGTGGIDEQYF. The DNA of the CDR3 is TGTGCCACCCGTGTTACCGGGACAGGGGGCATCGACGAGCAGTACTTC.

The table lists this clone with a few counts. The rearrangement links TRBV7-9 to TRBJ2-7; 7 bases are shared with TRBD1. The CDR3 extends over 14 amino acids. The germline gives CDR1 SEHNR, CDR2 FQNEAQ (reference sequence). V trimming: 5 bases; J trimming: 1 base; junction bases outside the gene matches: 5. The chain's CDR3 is CASSAQGESYEQYF. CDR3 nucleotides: TGTGCCAGCAGCGCTCAGGGGGAATCCTACGAGCAGTACTTC.

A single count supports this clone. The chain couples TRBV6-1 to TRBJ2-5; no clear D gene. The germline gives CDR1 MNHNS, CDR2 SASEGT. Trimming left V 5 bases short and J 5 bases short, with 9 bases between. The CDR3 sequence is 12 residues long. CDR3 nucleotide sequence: TGTGCCAGCAGTCCGAGAAGCGAGACCCAGTACTTC. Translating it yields CASSPRSETQYF.

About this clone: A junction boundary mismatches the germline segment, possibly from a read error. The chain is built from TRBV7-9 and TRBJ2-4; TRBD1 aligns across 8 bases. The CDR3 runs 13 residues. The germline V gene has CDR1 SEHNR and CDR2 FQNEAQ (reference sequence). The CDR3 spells CASSFAGGEMEHF. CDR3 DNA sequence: TGTGCCAGCAGCTTCGCAGGGGGCGAAATGGAGCACTTC.

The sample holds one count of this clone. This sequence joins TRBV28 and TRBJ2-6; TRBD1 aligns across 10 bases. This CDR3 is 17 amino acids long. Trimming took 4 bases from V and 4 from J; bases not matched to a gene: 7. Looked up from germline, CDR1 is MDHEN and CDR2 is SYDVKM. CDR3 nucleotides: TGTGCCAGCAGTTCGGGGACAGGGGTAACGGGGGCCAACGTCCTGACTTTC. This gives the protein CASSSGTGVTGANVLTF.

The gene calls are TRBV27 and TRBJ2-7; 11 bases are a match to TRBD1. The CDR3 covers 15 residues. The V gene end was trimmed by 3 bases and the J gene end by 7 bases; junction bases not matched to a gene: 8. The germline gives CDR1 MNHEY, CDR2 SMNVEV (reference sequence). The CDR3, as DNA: TGTGCCAGCAGTTTCCTCGGACAGGGGGCACGGGAGCAGTACTTC. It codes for CASSFLGQGAREQYF.

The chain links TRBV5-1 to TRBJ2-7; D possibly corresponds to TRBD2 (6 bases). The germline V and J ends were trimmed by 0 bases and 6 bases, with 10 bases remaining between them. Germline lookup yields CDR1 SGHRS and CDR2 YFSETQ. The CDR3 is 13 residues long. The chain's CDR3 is CASSLGTNGEQYF. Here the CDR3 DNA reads TGCGCCAGCAGCTTGGGGACTAACGGCGAGCAGTACTTC.